This passage covers 5 T cell receptor beta chains from one sample sequenced in a study of T-cell memory formation after mild COVID-19. MiXCR, applied by TCRdb to the 5' RACE reads, yields one record per CDR3 protein. The data hold 150,000 to 200,000 distinct CDR3 sequences, with about 14% observed a single time. Source material: PBMCs or a T cell subset sorted from them (not recorded which). These receptors originate from an adult woman who had mild COVID-19 (a few samples of this study predate the infection). Cell type and time point are not known.

This clonotype was seen repeatedly, ten times or more. The chain is built from TRBV12-3 or TRBV12-4 and TRBJ2-1; TRBD1 might be the D (5 bases). The germline V and J ends were trimmed by 5 bases and 2 bases, with 10 bases remaining between them. CDR3 length: 14 residues. CDR3 in amino acids: CASSPTGTYNEQFF. DNA of the CDR3: TGTGCCAGCAGTCCTACAGGTACCTACAATGAGCAGTTCTTC.

V is TRBV25-1 and J is TRBJ2-6, with D maybe TRBD1 (6 bases). CDR3 size: 17 residues. Trimming took off 2 bases at V and 0 bases at J, with 11 bases between the two ends. Germline CDR1 MGHDK, CDR2 SYGVNS. The CDR3: CASSEIVRGSGANVLTF. The DNA for the CDR3 is TGTGCCAGCAGTGAAATTGTCAGGGGCTCTGGGGCCAACGTCCTGACTTTC.

This clonotype was seen more than once but under ten times. The V and J genes are TRBV30 and TRBJ2-1; D is perhaps TRBD1 (6 bases). The CDR3 has 11 residues. The V end was cut by 4 bases, the J end by 5 bases, with 6 bases between. Germline CDR1 and CDR2: GTSNPN and SVGIG (reference sequence). The CDR3 nucleotides are TGTGCCTGGAACAGGGACAATGAGCAGTTCTTC. It encodes CAWNRDNEQFF. The full variable domain, completed using reference TRBV30 and TRBJ2-1, is SQTIHQWPATLVQPVGSPLSLECTVEGTSNPNLYWYRQAAGRGLQLLFYSVGIGQISSEVPQNLSASRPQDRQFILSSKKLLLSDSGFYLCAWNRDNEQFFGPGTRLTVL.

The chain couples TRBV18 to TRBJ2-3, with no clear D. The CDR3 has 16 residues. CDR1 is KGHSH and CDR2 is LQKENI in the germline V gene. Deletions cut 4 bases from V and 6 bases from J, with 20 bases between. The CDR3 coding sequence is TGTGCCAGCTCACTGGACCCTGTGGGCTCCCGGGATACGCAGTATTTT. This codes for CASSLDPVGSRDTQYF.

This clonotype was counted only a few times. The chain couples TRBV24-1 to TRBJ2-5, with D possibly called TRBD1 or TRBD2 (6 bases each). The CDR3 is made up of 15 amino acids. The ends were cut back, 4 bases at V and 0 bases at J, with 11 bases in the middle. CDR1 is KGHDR, CDR2 SFDVKD, per germline. The CDR3 region has the DNA TGTGCCACCAGTGAAATAGGGGGGAACCAAGAGACCCAGTACTTC. This sequence encodes CATSEIGGNQETQYF.